A single sample is the source of the 30 T cell receptor beta chains below, sequenced in a study of siplizumab effects on memory and regulatory T cells (dated by TCRdb to about 2019). Their cognate antigens are unknown. Mixed lymphocyte reaction cells were cocultured at 37°C for more than 5 days. Library creation used the immunoSEQ multiplex PCR assay. Here the immuneACCESS table is served through TCRdb, limited to in-frame sequences with V and J called. Missing clones are a known gap in these copies; in checked studies unresolved V genes cover under half, and the rest lacks a known reason. The sample contains 13,000 to 15,000 clones, approximately 45% of them found a single time. About 7.8% of the sample goes to the ten largest clones. What was sequenced was CFSE-low (dividing) CD4+ T cells sorted from an allogeneic mixed lymphocyte reaction. These receptor sequences come from a human donor in good health; the cells came from an allogeneic mixed lymphocyte reaction. Some clones in this sample may be carry-over from other donors' samples.

This clone is deemed medium-sized. This chain joins TRBV30 and TRBJ2-7; D perhaps matches TRBD2 (6 bases). V lost 2 bases and J 3 bases, leaving 11 bases between the germline ends. In germline, CDR1 is GTSNPN, CDR2 SVGIG (reference sequence). This CDR3 is built from 13 residues. CDR3 bases: TGTGCCTGGAGTCGCAGCGGGTTCTACGAGCAGTACTTC. This sequence encodes CAWSRSGFYEQYF.

In its sample, this clone was seen a few times. This sequence joins TRBV19 and TRBJ2-3; 10 bases line up with TRBD1. The trim removed 7 bases at V and 3 bases at J, leaving 7 bases unmatched. There are 15 residues in the CDR3. The V gene's germline CDR1 is LNHDA and CDR2 SQIVND (reference sequence). CDR3 nucleotide sequence: TGTGCCAGTAAGCCGACAGGGGGCCCAACAGATACGCAGTATTTT. It encodes CASKPTGGPTDTQYF.

A few counts support this clone. The chain recombines TRBV19 with TRBJ2-4, with 9 bases aligning to TRBD1. Germline assignment: CDR1 LNHDA and CDR2 SQIVND (reference sequence). This CDR3 region has 15 residues. The V gene end was trimmed by 6 bases and the J gene end by 9 bases; junction bases not matched to a gene: 12. CDR3: CASSLPPGQGFIQYF. Here the CDR3 DNA reads TGTGCCAGTAGCCTACCCCCGGGACAGGGTTTCATTCAGTACTTC.

This clone was detected a few times. The rearrangement joins TRBV11-1 to TRBJ2-7; 8 bases match TRBD2. This CDR3 is built from 15 residues. V dropped 4 bases and J dropped 2; count of bases not matched to a gene: 7. CDR1 is SGHAT, CDR2 FQDESV, per germline (reference sequence). CDR3 amino acids: CASSWSGGFTYEQYF. The CDR3 bases are TGTGCCAGCAGCTGGAGCGGGGGATTTACCTACGAGCAGTACTTC.

This chain joins TRBV6-5 and TRBJ1-5, with unresolved D. CDR3 length: 12 residues. Germline CDR1 is MNHEY and CDR2 is SVGAGI. V lost 5 bases to trimming and J lost 6 bases, with 8 bases between them. CDR3 bases: TGTGCCAGCAGTCCTAGAGGTCAGCCCCAGCATTTT. This sequence encodes CASSPRGQPQHF.

Concerning this clone: A far bigger clonotype differs at one base, so this is likely a read error. V usage is TRBV29-1 and J usage is TRBJ1-1; D is ambiguous. This CDR3 is built from 14 residues. CDR1 is SQVTM and CDR2 is ANQGSEA in the germline V gene. CDR3 protein: CSVAVTSVNTDAFF. The DNA of the CDR3 is TGCAGCGTTGCCGTCACATCCGTGAACACTGACGCTTTCTTT.

This clone came up many times. V gene TRBV10-3 combines with J gene TRBJ2-2; a possible D gene is TRBD2 (5 bases). Per germline, CDR1 ENHRY and CDR2 SYGVKD. The CDR3 is 15 amino acids. V gave up 6 bases and J gave up 8 bases, with 19 bases separating them. CDR3: CAISVQDSGTGELFF. CDR3 bases: TGTGCCATCAGCGTTCAGGACTCCGGAACAGGGGAGCTGTTTTTT.

This chain connects TRBV18 to TRBJ1-5; D unresolved. Germline V gives CDR1 KGHSH, CDR2 LQKENI. V was pared by 3 bases and J by 6 bases, with 12 bases between. The CDR3 length is 14 residues. The CDR3 loop is CASSPSYSSQPQHF. The CDR3 DNA is TGTGCCAGCTCACCCTCGTACAGTAGTCAGCCCCAGCATTTT.

The gene calls are TRBV7-9 and TRBJ1-2; D gene uncertain. With 2 bases removed from V and 3 bases from J, the gap between germline ends came to 10 bases. This CDR3 region has 14 residues. Germline V gene lookup returns CDR1 SEHNR and CDR2 FQNEAQ (reference sequence). CDR3 amino acids: CASSLSPGDYGYTF. The CDR3 nucleotides read TGTGCCAGCAGCTTATCCCCGGGTGACTATGGCTACACCTTC.

This chain connects TRBV29-1 to TRBJ2-1; TRBD2 matches at 7 bases. The V and J ends lost 6 bases and 5 bases, in that order; junction bases with no gene match: 19. Germline assignment: CDR1 SQVTM and CDR2 ANQGSEA. The length of the CDR3 is 17 residues. CDR3 in amino acids: CSVDSRLARRRDNEQFF. In nucleotides, the CDR3 is TGCAGCGTGGACTCCAGACTAGCACGGAGGAGGGACAATGAGCAGTTCTTC.

V is TRBV6-1 and J is TRBJ1-2; D is perhaps TRBD1 (5 bases). Germline V gene sequence: CDR1 MNHNS, CDR2 SASEGT. CDR3 size: 13 residues. The V gene lost 2 bases and the J gene lost 3 bases, with 7 bases spanning the gap. CDR3 region: CASSETGHYGYTF. The CDR3, as DNA: TGTGCCAGCAGTGAAACAGGACACTATGGCTACACCTTC.

This clone was counted once. This rearrangement joins TRBV19 to TRBJ1-2, with TRBD1 identical over 8 bases. The CDR3 is 15 amino acids. Trimming removed 6 bases from V and 4 bases from J; junction bases left unmatched: 10. Germline V gives CDR1 LNHDA, CDR2 SQIVND (reference sequence). The CDR3: CASRNLGQGAYGYTF. The CDR3 DNA reads as TGTGCCAGTAGGAACCTCGGACAGGGCGCCTATGGCTACACCTTC.

This chain links TRBV2 with TRBJ1-1; D uncertain. The CDR3 is 13 residues long. Trimming left V 10 bases short and J 0 bases short, with 12 bases between. Germline CDR1 reads SNHLY; CDR2 reads FYNNEI. The CDR3 spells CATRTGMNTEAFF. The CDR3 DNA follows: TGTGCCACCAGGACCGGGATGAACACTGAAGCTTTCTTT.

This chain joins TRBV19 and TRBJ1-2, with a tentative D call TRBD1 (5 bases). This CDR3 is built from 14 residues. Trimming shortened V by 3 bases and J by 5 bases, and 13 bases separated the two germline ends. Per germline, CDR1 LNHDA and CDR2 SQIVND (reference sequence). CDR3 DNA: TGTGCCAGTAGTATCCAGGGCAGAGGGTATGGCTACACCTTC. As protein: CASSIQGRGYGYTF. The complete variable domain, with remaining parts taken from reference TRBV19 and TRBJ1-2, reads DGGITQSPKYLFRKEGQNVTLSCEQNLNHDAMYWYRQDPGQGLRLIYYSQIVNDFQKGDIAEGYSVSREKKESFPLTVTSAQKNPTAFYLCASSIQGRGYGYTFGSGTRLTVV.

This clone came up a few times. Other nucleotide sequences in the sample specify the same CDR3. The chain joins TRBV5-6 to TRBJ1-6; 11 nucleotides align to TRBD1. This CDR3 contains 15 residues. The junction had 1 base not matched to a gene; V was cut back by 2 bases and J by 6 bases. Germline loops: CDR1 SGHDT, CDR2 YYEEEE. The CDR3 bases are TGTGCCAGCAGCTTAGGACAGGGGGCTAATTCACCCCTCCACTTT. Protein sequence: CASSLGQGANSPLHF.

The CDR3 loop reads CASRRQIASEQYF. CDR3 DNA: TGTGCCAGCAGACGCCAGATTGCCTCCGAGCAGTACTTC. The chain is built from TRBV6-1 and TRBJ2-7; D is uncertain. The length of the CDR3 is 13 residues. V lost 6 bases, J lost 6 bases, and 15 bases lay in between. The germline CDR1 and CDR2 sequences are MNHNS and SASEGT.

Judged by abundance, this clone is medium-sized. The V call is TRBV6-6, the J call TRBJ2-5; 8 bases agree with TRBD2. CDR3 length: 13 residues. With V trimmed by 7 bases and J by 5 bases, 6 bases remained unmatched. CDR1 is MNHNY, CDR2 SVGAGI, per germline (reference sequence). The CDR3 sequence is CASKSGSPETQYF. CDR3 sequence (DNA): TGTGCCAGCAAGAGCGGGAGTCCCGAGACCCAGTACTTC.

This rearrangement joins TRBV5-5 to TRBJ2-1; 16 positions agree with TRBD2. Germline CDR1 SGHKS, CDR2 YYEKEE (reference sequence). Unmatched junction bases numbered 7, after V lost 3 bases and J lost 10 bases. The CDR3 sequence is 16 residues long. CDR3 nucleotide sequence: TGTGCCAGCAGCTGGACCGGGACTAGCGGGAGGGAGGAGCAGTTCTTC. Protein product: CASSWTGTSGREEQFF.

By share of the sample, this clone is medium-sized. The V and J genes are TRBV5-1 and TRBJ2-3, with a weak D call TRBD1 (5 bases). Per germline, CDR1 SGHRS and CDR2 YFSETQ. Trimming pared 4 bases from V and 3 bases from J, leaving 9 bases between. The CDR3 is 13 residues long. The CDR3 loop reads CASSRQGTDTQYF. CDR3 bases: TGCGCCAGCAGCCGGCAGGGTACAGATACGCAGTATTTT.

This clone was counted between two and nine times. V usage is TRBV6-1 and J usage is TRBJ2-4; TRBD2 agrees at 8 bases. The CDR3 has 11 amino acids. V lost 7 bases and J lost 10; bases outside the gene matches: 3. CDR1 and CDR2 (germline): MNHNS, SASEGT. DNA for the CDR3: TGTGCCAGCATGGTAGCGGGGATTCAGTACTTC. Its translation is CASMVAGIQYF.

This clone was counted once. The chain is built from TRBV6-5 and TRBJ2-7, with 11 bases identical to TRBD2. The CDR3 runs to 14 residues. J was trimmed by 5 bases and V by 5 bases; bases with no gene match: 5. The germline V gene has CDR1 MNHEY and CDR2 SVGAGI. CDR3 sequence: CASSRTSGPNEQYF. The CDR3 region has the DNA TGTGCCAGCAGTCGGACTAGCGGGCCTAACGAGCAGTACTTC.

The chain joins TRBV7-3 to TRBJ2-7; tentatively, D is TRBD1 (5 bases). The V gene lost 3 bases and the J gene lost 3 bases, with 12 bases spanning the gap. CDR1 is SGHTA and CDR2 is FQGTGA in the germline V gene. The CDR3 runs to 14 residues. The CDR3 protein is CASSLTPGIYEQYF. The CDR3 coding sequence is TGTGCCAGCAGCTTGACCCCAGGGATCTACGAGCAGTACTTC. The full variable domain, completed using reference TRBV7-3 and TRBJ2-7, is GAGVSQTPSNKVTEKGKYVELRCDPISGHTALYWYRQSLGQGPEFLIYFQGTGAADDSGLPNDRFFAVRPEGSVSTLKIQRTERGDSAVYLCASSLTPGIYEQYFGPGTRLTVT.

This rearrangement joins TRBV5-1 to TRBJ2-3; tentative D call: TRBD2 (5 bases). V lost 6 bases to trimming and J lost 1 base, with 12 bases between them. CDR1 and CDR2 from the germline V gene are SGHRS and YFSETQ. CDR3 size: 14 residues. DNA for the CDR3: TGCGCCAGCACCAAGCAGCGGCGCACAGATACGCAGTATTTT. Protein product: CASTKQRRTDTQYF. Full variable domain (rest looked up from reference TRBV5-1 and TRBJ2-3): KAGVTQTPRYLIKTRGQQVTLSCSPISGHRSVSWYQQTPGQGLQFLFEYFSETQRNKGNFPGRFSGRQFSNSRSEMNVSTLELGDSALYLCASTKQRRTDTQYFGPGTRLTVL.

The chain uses TRBV7-3 and TRBJ2-2; 10 bases agree with TRBD2. Unmatched junction bases numbered 3, after V lost 2 bases and J lost 6 bases. The CDR3 covers 15 residues. Germline CDR1 SGHTA, CDR2 FQGTGA. CDR3 bases: TGTGCCAGCAGCTTAGGGACTAGCGCTTCCGGGGAGCTGTTTTTT. Translated: CASSLGTSASGELFF.

This chain joins TRBV18 and TRBJ2-3; possible D gene TRBD2, 6 bases. Between the trimmed V and J ends, which lost 6 bases and 1 base, there was a span of 14 bases. Germline CDR1 and CDR2: KGHSH and LQKENI. The CDR3 contains 15 residues. CDR3 nucleotide sequence: TGTGCCAGCTCGCGGGACCAACGGGGCACAGATACGCAGTATTTT. Protein product: CASSRDQRGTDTQYF.

This clone is categorized as medium-sized (0.01 to 0.1%). The chain is built from TRBV10-3 and TRBJ2-3; 8 nucleotides match TRBD1. V shed 7 bases and J 2 bases; nucleotides not matched to a gene: 11. The CDR3 sequence is 16 residues long. The V gene's germline CDR1 is ENHRY and CDR2 SYGVKD. Here the CDR3 reads CAITQGAGTLTDTQYF. The CDR3 DNA reads as TGTGCCATCACCCAGGGGGCAGGGACACTCACAGATACGCAGTATTTT.

The table lists this clone with a few counts. The chain combines TRBV5-1 with TRBJ1-2, with D uncertain. The V end lost 1 base, the J end lost 4 bases, and 17 bases lay between the germline ends. CDR3 length: 16 residues. Germline V gene data show CDR1 as SGHRS and CDR2 as YFSETQ. CDR3 sequence reads: CASSLNQPGSVYGYTF. CDR3 coding DNA: TGCGCCAGCAGCTTGAACCAGCCGGGCTCCGTCTATGGCTACACCTTC.

This clone was recorded a few times. The chain joins TRBV13 to TRBJ2-3; 7 nucleotides line up with TRBD1. This CDR3 has 13 residues. V lost 5 bases to trimming and J lost 6 bases; unmatched junction nucleotides: 5. CDR1 and CDR2 (germline): PRHDT, FYEKMQ (reference sequence). CDR3 DNA: TGTGCCAGCAGCAGGACAGGTGGGGATACGCAGTATTTT. It is translated as CASSRTGGDTQYF.

CDR3 in amino acids: CSVGAGGQVTDTQYF. Written as DNA, the CDR3 is TGCAGCGTCGGGGCCGGCGGACAGGTCACAGATACGCAGTATTTT. The chain joins TRBV29-1 to TRBJ2-3; TRBD1 matches 7 bases. V was clipped by 6 bases and J by 2 bases; unmatched bases: 11. Germline V CDR1 and CDR2: SQVTM, ANQGSEA. CDR3 length: 15 amino acids.

This sequence joins TRBV9 and TRBJ2-1, with 11 bases lining up with TRBD2. CDR3 size: 18 residues. Per the germline V gene, CDR1 is SGDLS and CDR2 is YYNGEE. V lost 0 bases, J lost 1 base, and 6 bases stayed unmatched. CDR3 protein: CASSVGTSGSRSYNEQFF. Here the CDR3 DNA reads TGTGCCAGCAGCGTAGGCACTAGCGGGAGTCGTTCCTACAATGAGCAGTTCTTC.